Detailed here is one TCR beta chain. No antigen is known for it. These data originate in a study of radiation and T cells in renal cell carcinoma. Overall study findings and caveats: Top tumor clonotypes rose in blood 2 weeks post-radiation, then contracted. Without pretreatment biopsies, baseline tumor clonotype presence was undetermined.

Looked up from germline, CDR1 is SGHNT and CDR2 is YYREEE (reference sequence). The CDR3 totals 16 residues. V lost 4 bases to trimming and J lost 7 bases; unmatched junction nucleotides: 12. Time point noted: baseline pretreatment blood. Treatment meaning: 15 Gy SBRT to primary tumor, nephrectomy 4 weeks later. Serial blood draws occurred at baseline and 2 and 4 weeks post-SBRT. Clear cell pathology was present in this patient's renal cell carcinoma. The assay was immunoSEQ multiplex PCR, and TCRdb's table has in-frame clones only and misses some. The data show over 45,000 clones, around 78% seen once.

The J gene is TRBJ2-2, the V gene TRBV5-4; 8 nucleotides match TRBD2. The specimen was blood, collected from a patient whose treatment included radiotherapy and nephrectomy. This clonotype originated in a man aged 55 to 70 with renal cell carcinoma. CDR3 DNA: TGTGCCAGCAGCCCAGCGGGACTAGGTCGGCGCGGGGAGCTGTTTTTT. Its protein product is CASSPAGLGRRGELFF.